The sequence of this TCR beta chain was determined in a study of beta chain features in type 1 diabetes. For the study at large: All samples combined gave 107,917,701 sorted cells for examination.

This clone was picked up a small number of times. Isolated RNA was reverse transcribed in full, so expressed TCRB transcripts were sequenced. Sequenced by immunoSEQ multiplex PCR; TCRdb stores in-frame clones only, minus some. This repertoire shows approximately 470,000 clones, 30% found once; its top ten account for roughly 0.066%. Germline CDR1 and CDR2: SGDLS and YYNGEE. After removal of 0 bases from V and 1 base from J, the junction contained 5 bases not matched to a gene. The CDR3 sequence is 18 residues long. The sequence derives from a man younger than 30 in good health. Sequencing input: naive CD4+ T cells from blood. The V call is TRBV9, the J call TRBJ2-3; the match to TRBD2 covers 13 bases. The CDR3 nucleotides are TGTGCCAGCAGCGTAGCGGGACTAGCGGGATGGGGCACAGATACGCAGTATTTT. It translates to CASSVAGLAGWGTDTQYF.